This paragraph reports one T cell receptor beta chain. What it binds is not known. For the second PCR, which ran for roughly 7 to 11 cycles, a sample-barcoded 5' primer and a J-beta primer mix were used. All cDNA molecules were each tagged by a template-switch adaptor with 12 random nucleotides. Via MiXCR, TCRdb re-called the 5' RACE reads, giving one row per CDR3 protein. The sample holds hundreds of thousands of distinct CDR3 sequences, 40% to 50% seen once. The data stem from a study of blood T cells in healthy people across ages. The CDR3 covers 16 residues. Germline-derived CDR1 and CDR2 are DFQATT and SNEGSKA (reference sequence). J gave up 0 bases and V 6 bases, and 6 bases lay outside the gene matches. Study-wide points: Expanded clonotype changes were possibly confounded by unknown donor CMV status. Diversity of TCR beta correlated strongly with naive T cell percentage.

Each individual donor underwent a draw of about 11 milliliters of peripheral blood. The receptor comes from a man in his fifties or sixties in good health. The specimen was blood. The gene calls are TRBV20-1 and TRBJ2-6; 9 bases map to TRBD1. CDR3 protein: CSAGGTGTSGANVLTF. The CDR3 nucleotides read TGCAGTGCCGGTGGGACAGGGACCTCTGGGGCCAACGTCCTGACTTTC.